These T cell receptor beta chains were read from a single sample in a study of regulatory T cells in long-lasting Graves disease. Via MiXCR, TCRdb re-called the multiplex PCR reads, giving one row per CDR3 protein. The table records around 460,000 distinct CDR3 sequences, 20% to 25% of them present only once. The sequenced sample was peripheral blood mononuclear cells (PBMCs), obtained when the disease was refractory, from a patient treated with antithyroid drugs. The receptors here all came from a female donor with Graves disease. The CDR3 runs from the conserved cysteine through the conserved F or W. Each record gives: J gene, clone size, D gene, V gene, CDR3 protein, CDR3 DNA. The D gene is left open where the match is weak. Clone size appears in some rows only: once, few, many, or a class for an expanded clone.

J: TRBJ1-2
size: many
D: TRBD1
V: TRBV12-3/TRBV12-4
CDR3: CASSLGYRGSGYGYTF
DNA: TGTGCCAGCAGTTTAGGGTACAGGGGATCGGGCTATGGCTACACCTTC

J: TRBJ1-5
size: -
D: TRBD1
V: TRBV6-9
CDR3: CASSYSPRQGYGQPQHF
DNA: TGTGCCAGCAGTTATAGCCCTAGACAGGGGTACGGACAGCCCCAGCATTTT

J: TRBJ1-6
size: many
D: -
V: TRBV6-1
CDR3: CASSELQNSPLHF
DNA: TGTGCCAGCAGTGAGCTACAAAATTCACCCCTCCACTTT

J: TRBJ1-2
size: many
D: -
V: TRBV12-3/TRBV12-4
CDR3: CASRRGLNYGYTF
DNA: TGTGCCAGCAGGCGAGGCCTCAACTATGGCTACACCTTC

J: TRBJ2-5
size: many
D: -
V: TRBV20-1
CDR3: CSASESRETQYF
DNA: TGCAGTGCTAGTGAGAGCCGAGAGACCCAGTACTTC

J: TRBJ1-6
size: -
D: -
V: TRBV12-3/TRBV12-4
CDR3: CASSRTRGPPLHF
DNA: TGTGCCAGCAGTCGCACGAGGGGCCCACCCCTCCACTTT

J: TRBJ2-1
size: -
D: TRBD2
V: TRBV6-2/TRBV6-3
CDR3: CASSHGGTSGSDEQFF
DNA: TGTGCCAGCAGTCACGGAGGGACTAGCGGGAGCGATGAGCAGTTCTTC

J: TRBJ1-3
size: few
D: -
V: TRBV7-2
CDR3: CASSPLGNSGNTIYF
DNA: TGTGCCAGCAGTCCTTTGGGCAACTCTGGAAACACCATATATTTT

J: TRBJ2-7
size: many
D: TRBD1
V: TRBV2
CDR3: CASSARDRGAHEQYF
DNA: TGTGCCAGCAGTGCCCGGGACAGGGGGGCTCACGAGCAGTACTTC

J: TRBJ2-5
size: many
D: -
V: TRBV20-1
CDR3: CSAPLAQETQYF
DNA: TGCAGTGCCCCACTAGCCCAAGAGACCCAGTACTTC

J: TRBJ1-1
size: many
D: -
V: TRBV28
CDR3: CASSLVGGMNTEAFF
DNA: TGTGCCAGCAGCTTAGTCGGGGGGATGAACACTGAAGCTTTCTTT

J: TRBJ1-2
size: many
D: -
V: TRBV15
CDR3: CATSRDGGTGRSYGYTF
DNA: TGTGCCACCAGCAGAGATGGAGGAACAGGCCGGAGCTATGGCTACACCTTC

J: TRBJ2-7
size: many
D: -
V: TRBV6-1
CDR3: CASKAPSETNEQYF
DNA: TGTGCCAGCAAGGCCCCTAGCGAGACTAACGAGCAGTACTTC

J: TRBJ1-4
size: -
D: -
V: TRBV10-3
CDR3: CANSETTNEKLFF
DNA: TGTGCCAACAGTGAGACAACTAATGAAAAACTGTTTTTT

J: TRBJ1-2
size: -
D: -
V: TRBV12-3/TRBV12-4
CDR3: CASSLPGDDYGYTF
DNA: TGTGCCAGCTCTTTGCCGGGGGATGACTATGGCTACACCTTC

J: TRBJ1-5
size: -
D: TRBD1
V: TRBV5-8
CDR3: CASSFHRGGSSNQPQHF
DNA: TGTGCCAGCAGCTTTCACAGGGGGGGATCAAGTAATCAGCCCCAGCATTTT

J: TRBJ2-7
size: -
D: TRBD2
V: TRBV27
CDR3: CASVGGSAYEQYF
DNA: TGTGCCAGCGTCGGGGGGAGCGCCTACGAGCAGTACTTC

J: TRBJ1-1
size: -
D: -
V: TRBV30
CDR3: CAWNFPGQVNTEAFF
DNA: TGTGCCTGGAACTTCCCGGGGCAGGTGAACACTGAAGCTTTCTTT

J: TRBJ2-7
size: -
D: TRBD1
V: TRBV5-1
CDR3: CASSSSGRQGMDEQYF
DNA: TGCGCCAGCAGCTCCTCGGGGAGACAGGGGATGGACGAGCAGTACTTC

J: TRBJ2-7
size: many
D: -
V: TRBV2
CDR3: CASNLGGGQDQYF
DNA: TGTGCCAGCAATCTCGGCGGAGGCCAAGATCAGTACTTC

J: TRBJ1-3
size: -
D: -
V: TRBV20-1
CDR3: CSARRVPGNTIYF
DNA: TGCAGTGCTAGGCGGGTCCCTGGAAACACCATATATTTT

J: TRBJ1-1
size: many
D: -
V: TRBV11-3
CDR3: CASSLGVPMGTEAFF
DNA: TGTGCCAGCAGCTTAGGGGTCCCAATGGGAACTGAAGCTTTCTTT

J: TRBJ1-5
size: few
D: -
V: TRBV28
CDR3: CASSLWTEGNQPQHF
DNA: TGTGCCAGCAGTTTATGGACGGAGGGTAATCAGCCCCAGCATTTT

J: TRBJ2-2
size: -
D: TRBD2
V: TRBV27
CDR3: CASSFLGATGRAGELFF
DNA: TGTGCCAGCAGTTTTTTGGGGGCCACCGGGAGGGCCGGGGAGCTGTTTTTT

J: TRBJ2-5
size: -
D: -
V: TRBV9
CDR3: CASRGTGDGTQYF
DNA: TGTGCCAGCAGGGGAACGGGGGACGGGACCCAGTACTTC

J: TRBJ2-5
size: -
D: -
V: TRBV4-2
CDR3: CASGSIQETQYF
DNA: TGTGCCAGCGGAAGCATCCAAGAGACCCAGTACTTC

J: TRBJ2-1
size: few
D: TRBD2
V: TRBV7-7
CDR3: CASSLGREGPYNEQFF
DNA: TGTGCTAGCAGCTTAGGCAGGGAGGGACCCTACAATGAGCAGTTCTTC

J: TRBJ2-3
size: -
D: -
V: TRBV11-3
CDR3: CASSSGASTDTQYF
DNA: TGTGCCAGCAGCTCGGGGGCTAGCACAGATACGCAGTATTTT